Following are 13 T cell receptor beta chains from one sample sequenced in a study of graft-versus-host responses after intestinal transplantation. Some clones are missing from TCRdb's copy, which holds only in-frame ones; the method was immunoSEQ multiplex PCR. The sample lists 17,000 or so clones, approximately 86% seen once, with around 49% in the top ten. Sequencing used bone marrow, obtained about 130 days after transplant. The receptors stem from a human patient who received an intestinal transplant, so some T cells may come from the graft donor.

The chain is built from TRBV7-3 and TRBJ2-1, with 7 bases aligning to TRBD2. The CDR3 spans 19 residues. Trimming cost V 3 bases and J 2 bases; bases outside gene matches: 16. Germline V gene sequence: CDR1 SGHTA, CDR2 FQGTGA. CDR3 DNA sequence: TGTGCCAGCAGCTTGAACCCCGTTTTGGGCGGGAGAACCTACAATGAGCAGTTCTTC. This translates into CASSLNPVLGGRTYNEQFF. Looking up the rest from reference TRBV7-3 and TRBJ2-1 gives the full variable domain: GAGVSQTPSNKVTEKGKYVELRCDPISGHTALYWYRQSLGQGPEFLIYFQGTGAADDSGLPNDRFFAVRPEGSVSTLKIQRTERGDSAVYLCASSLNPVLGGRTYNEQFFGPGTRLTVL.

V and J are TRBV27 and TRBJ2-4; TRBD1 matches 7 bases. The germline CDR1 and CDR2 sequences are MNHEY and SMNVEV (reference sequence). V lost 4 bases to trimming and J lost 1 base; unmatched junction nucleotides: 7. The CDR3 runs to 16 residues. DNA of the CDR3: TGTGCCAGCAGTTCCGACAGGGAAGGGGCCAAAAACATTCAGTACTTC. The encoded protein is CASSSDREGAKNIQYF.

The V gene is TRBV7-2, the J gene TRBJ2-7; D is undetermined. CDR3 size: 13 residues. With 1 base removed from V and 3 bases from J, the gap between germline ends came to 7 bases. CDR1 SGHTA and CDR2 FQGNSA come from the germline V gene. CDR3 amino acids: CASSLEVSYEQYF. The CDR3 DNA reads as TGTGCCAGCAGCTTAGAAGTCAGCTACGAGCAGTACTTC.

The chain has TRBV19 and TRBJ2-1, with TRBD1 matching over 7 bases. There are 14 residues in the CDR3. J lost 10 bases, V lost 4 bases, and 10 bases had no gene match. The germline V gene encodes CDR1 LNHDA and CDR2 SQIVND (reference sequence). This CDR3 reads CASSTRQGQVEQFF. CDR3 coding DNA: TGTGCCAGTAGTACCAGACAGGGTCAAGTGGAGCAGTTCTTC.

V is TRBV30 and J is TRBJ2-5, with TRBD1 matching 7 bases. CDR1 is GTSNPN and CDR2 is SVGIG in the germline V gene (reference sequence). The junction had 6 bases not matched to a gene; V was cut back by 0 bases and J by 5 bases. The CDR3 totals 14 residues. DNA of the CDR3: TGTGCCTGGAGTGTACCCCAGGGGGTGGAGACCCAGTACTTC. Amino acid sequence: CAWSVPQGVETQYF.

V is TRBV19 and J is TRBJ2-1; D not certain. Germline CDR1 reads LNHDA; CDR2 reads SQIVND (reference sequence). The CDR3 is 12 residues long. The germline V and J ends were trimmed by 1 base and 7 bases, with 5 bases remaining between them. The chain's CDR3 is CASSIGENEQFF. The CDR3 coding sequence is TGTGCCAGTAGTATAGGTGAAAATGAGCAGTTCTTC.

The CDR3: CASSDSTGGYNEQFF. CDR3 nucleotides: TGTGCCAGCAGTGACTCAACAGGGGGTTACAATGAGCAGTTCTTC. V and J are TRBV6-4 and TRBJ2-1; TRBD1 matches 8 bases. Germline CDR1 reads MRHNA; CDR2 reads SNTAGT. With V trimmed by 0 bases and J by 4 bases, 2 bases remained unmatched. This CDR3 spans 15 amino acids.

CDR3 in DNA: TGTGCCAGCAGTTGGACCGGTGGGGCGGGAGGATGGATCGGGGAGCTGTTTTTT. It encodes CASSWTGGAGGWIGELFF. This chain uses TRBV28 with TRBJ2-2, with 8 bases matching TRBD2. With V trimmed by 4 bases and J by 7 bases, 17 bases remained unmatched. The CDR3 totals 18 residues. Germline V CDR1 and CDR2: MDHEN, SYDVKM.

Note on this clone: The junction departs from germline at one end; a sequencing error may be responsible. The chain recombines TRBV7-9 with TRBJ2-1; TRBD1 aligns across 7 bases. CDR1 and CDR2 (germline): SEHNR, FQNEAQ (reference sequence). The CDR3 is made up of 12 amino acids. The CDR3 reads CASSLEWDSVIF. CDR3 nucleotides: TGTGCCAGCAGCTTAGAGTGGGACAGCGTGATCTTC.

V and J are TRBV28 and TRBJ1-5, with no clear D. V dropped 6 bases and J dropped 0 bases, with 12 bases sitting between them. This CDR3 has 15 amino acids. The germline gives CDR1 MDHEN, CDR2 SYDVKM. DNA for the CDR3: TGTGCCAGCAGGAGCCTTTTATATAGCAATCAGCCCCAGCATTTT. Encoded protein: CASRSLLYSNQPQHF.

The chain employs TRBV2 and TRBJ2-7, with D possibly matching TRBD2 (6 bases). Germline loops: CDR1 SNHLY, CDR2 FYNNEI. V lost 0 bases and J lost 4, with 13 bases in between. This CDR3 is built from 15 residues. Here the CDR3 DNA reads TGTGCCAGCAGTGAAGCGGTAGGTGGGGGGTACGAGCAGTACTTC. Translated, it gives CASSEAVGGGYEQYF.

CDR3 sequence reads: CASSYGQDNEQFF. Written as DNA, the CDR3 is TGTGCCAGCAGTTACGGACAAGACAATGAGCAGTTCTTC. V and J are TRBV6-5 and TRBJ2-1, with D perhaps TRBD1 (5 bases). This CDR3 contains 13 residues. Germline V CDR1 and CDR2: MNHEY, SVGAGI. V was pared by 2 bases and J by 5 bases, with 7 bases between.

V gene TRBV30 combines with J gene TRBJ2-7; perhaps TRBD2 as D (5 bases). The CDR3 length is 16 residues. The ends were cut back, 0 bases at V and 0 bases at J, with 15 bases in the middle. CDR1 and CDR2 from the germline V gene are GTSNPN and SVGIG (reference sequence). The CDR3 is CAWSVRGGLVSYEQYF. CDR3 bases: TGTGCCTGGAGTGTACGTGGCGGACTCGTCTCCTACGAGCAGTACTTC.